Each of the 32 T cell receptor beta chains below was sequenced from the same sample in a study of blood T cell repertoires in COVID-19. TCRdb's table, derived via immunoSEQ multiplex PCR, lists solely in-frame clones and lacks some. Of hundreds of thousands of clones in the sample, 80% to 90% were seen once. Source material: peripheral blood. The receptors were sampled from a woman aged 30 to 39 with acute or convalescent COVID-19.

The chain links TRBV5-6 to TRBJ1-5; D gene ambiguous. Germline lookup yields CDR1 SGHDT and CDR2 YYEEEE. The CDR3 is 16 amino acids. The ends were cut back, 2 bases at V and 0 bases at J, with 12 bases in the middle. The CDR3 region is CASSFFWQNSNQPQHF. DNA for the CDR3: TGTGCCAGCAGCTTCTTTTGGCAGAATAGCAATCAGCCCCAGCATTTT.

The rearrangement links TRBV5-5 to TRBJ2-5, with D maybe TRBD2 (5 bases). CDR1 and CDR2 (germline): SGHKS, YYEKEE (reference sequence). There are 15 residues in the CDR3. V lost 1 base and J lost 4, with 14 bases in between. As DNA, the CDR3 is TGTGCCAGCAGCTTGATGCCAGGAGGATCAGAGACCCAGTACTTC. Its translation: CASSLMPGGSETQYF.

The chain joins TRBV5-4 to TRBJ2-6; D unresolved. Germline loops: CDR1 SGHNT, CDR2 YYREEE (reference sequence). Trimming removed 0 bases at V and 4 bases at J, with 11 bases between. The CDR3 runs to 16 residues. The CDR3: CASSLALGPGANVLTF. The CDR3 DNA reads TGTGCCAGCAGCTTGGCCCTGGGCCCCGGGGCCAACGTCCTGACTTTC.

V gene TRBV29-1 combines with J gene TRBJ2-5, with D tentatively TRBD1 (6 bases). V lost 6 bases and J 4 bases, leaving 12 bases between the germline ends. Germline V lookup: CDR1 SQVTM, CDR2 ANQGSEA. This CDR3 contains 12 residues. The CDR3 reads CSVIQGGETQYF. The DNA for the CDR3 is TGCAGCGTGATACAGGGCGGAGAGACCCAGTACTTC.

The chain employs TRBV7-9 and TRBJ1-5; TRBD1 matches 7 bases. J lost 7 bases, V lost 5 bases, and 2 bases had no gene match. Germline V gives CDR1 SEHNR, CDR2 FQNEAQ (reference sequence). This CDR3 contains 12 residues. The CDR3 protein is CASSQDRQPQHF. As DNA, the CDR3 is TGTGCCAGCAGCCAGGACAGGCAGCCCCAGCATTTT.

The gene calls are TRBV15 and TRBJ2-2; D is perhaps TRBD1 (5 bases). Trimming pared 1 base from V and 6 bases from J, leaving 15 bases between. Per germline, CDR1 LNHNV and CDR2 YYDKDF (reference sequence). CDR3 size: 16 residues. The CDR3 DNA follows: TGTGCCACCAGCAGAGTTTTAAAAGGGGTACCCGGGGAGCTGTTTTTT. This gives the protein CATSRVLKGVPGELFF.

V gene TRBV20-1 combines with J gene TRBJ2-2; perhaps TRBD1 as D (5 bases). Germline values: CDR1 DFQATT, CDR2 SNEGSKA (reference sequence). This CDR3 has 17 residues. The germline V and J ends were trimmed by 3 bases and 1 base, with 18 bases remaining between them. DNA for the CDR3: TGCAGTGCTAGTATAGTCGGGCGGCAGGGGAACACCGGGGAGCTGTTTTTT. Translated: CSASIVGRQGNTGELFF.

J is TRBJ1-6 and V is TRBV28; 7 nucleotides match TRBD1. Per the germline V gene, CDR1 is MDHEN and CDR2 is SYDVKM. CDR3 length equals 16 residues. V was clipped by 5 bases and J by 3 bases; unmatched bases: 7. The CDR3 region is CASSPLQGIYNSPLHF. CDR3 sequence (DNA): TGTGCCAGCAGTCCGTTACAGGGGATCTATAATTCACCCCTCCACTTT.

This chain links TRBV12-3 or TRBV12-4 with TRBJ1-2; D is perhaps TRBD1 (6 bases). This CDR3 has 13 amino acids. V was cut by 3 bases and J by 6 bases, with 11 bases left in between. Written as DNA, the CDR3 is TGTGCCAGCAGTTTGTGGGGGCCTAATGGCTACACCTTC. Translating gives CASSLWGPNGYTF.

This clone was observed a handful of times. The genes are TRBV2 and TRBJ1-1; the D gene is possibly TRBD1 (5 bases). Germline assignment: CDR1 SNHLY and CDR2 FYNNEI. V dropped 2 bases and J dropped 6 bases, with 16 bases sitting between them. CDR3 length equals 15 residues. Here the CDR3 DNA reads TGTGCCAGCAGTGAACAGAGGCCGGGGGTGGCTGAAGCTTTCTTT. It yields the protein CASSEQRPGVAEAFF. Using reference TRBV2 and TRBJ1-1 for the parts outside the CDR3, the full variable domain is EPEVTQTPSHQVTQMGQEVILRCVPISNHLYFYWYRQILGQKVEFLVSFYNNEISEKSEIFDDQFSVERPDGSNFTLKIRSTKLEDSAMYFCASSEQRPGVAEAFFGQGTRLTVV.

This clone was found once. V gene TRBV3-1 (or the pseudogene TRBV3-2) combines with J gene TRBJ2-3; tentative D call: TRBD2 (5 bases). The germline CDR1 and CDR2 sequences are LGHDT and YNNKEL (reference sequence). V lost 6 bases and J lost 6, with 19 bases in between. The CDR3 consists of 15 residues. The CDR3, as DNA: TGTGCCAGCAGTTCAAAGTCGAAAACGGGGGATACGCAGTATTTT. It is translated as CASSSKSKTGDTQYF.

The chain is built from TRBV4-2 and TRBJ2-1; D may be TRBD1 (7 bases). The germline V and J ends were trimmed by 8 bases and 6 bases, with 17 bases remaining between them. The CDR3 covers 14 residues. Germline CDR1 LGHNA, CDR2 YNFKEQ. CDR3 residues: CASSRGVVGNEQFF. CDR3 sequence (DNA): TGTGCCAGCTCCAGGGGGGTGGTCGGCAATGAGCAGTTCTTC.

The gene calls are TRBV7-2 and TRBJ1-1, with a possible D match to TRBD1 (5 bases). Deletions cut 2 bases from V and 0 bases from J, with 10 bases between. In germline, CDR1 is SGHTA, CDR2 FQGNSA. The CDR3 sequence is 15 residues long. This CDR3 reads CASSLLGLMNTEAFF. CDR3 bases: TGTGCCAGCAGCTTATTGGGGCTAATGAACACTGAAGCTTTCTTT.

The genes are TRBV7-2 and TRBJ1-5; D unclear. This CDR3 comprises 15 residues. In germline, CDR1 is SGHTA, CDR2 FQGNSA. The V end was cut by 1 base, the J end by 3 bases, with 10 bases between. Written as DNA, the CDR3 is TGTGCCAGCAGCTTAGTCGGGATTGTCAATCAGCCCCAGCATTTT. Translating gives CASSLVGIVNQPQHF. The entire variable domain, with the rest obtained from reference TRBV7-2 and TRBJ1-5, is as follows: GAGVSQSPSNKVTEKGKDVELRCDPISGHTALYWYRQSLGQGLEFLIYFQGNSAPDKSGLPSDRFSAERTGGSVSTLTIQRTQQEDSAVYLCASSLVGIVNQPQHFGDGTRLSIL.

This clone turned up a few times. The DNA of the CDR3 is TGTGCCAGCTCACAAAAAAAACAGGGAATTCCCACCGGGGAGCTGTTTTTT. Its translation: CASSQKKQGIPTGELFF. The V and J genes are TRBV18 and TRBJ2-2, with a possible D match to TRBD1 (6 bases). Germline CDR1 is KGHSH and CDR2 is LQKENI. This CDR3 is built from 17 residues. V was clipped by 4 bases and J by 4 bases, with 19 bases between them. The whole variable domain, remainder taken from reference TRBV18 and TRBJ2-2, is NAGVMQNPRHLVRRRGQEARLRCSPMKGHSHVYWYRQLPEEGLKFMVYLQKENIIDESGMPKERFSAEFPKEGPSILRIQQVVRGDSAAYFCASSQKKQGIPTGELFFGEGSRLTVL.

V gene TRBV6-1 combines with J gene TRBJ2-7, with TRBD1 identical over 12 bases. The V segment lost 1 base and the J segment 3 bases; nucleotides outside the gene matches: 13. CDR3 length: 19 residues. The germline V gene has CDR1 MNHNS and CDR2 SASEGT. CDR3 protein: CASSEDWRLWDRGLYEQYF. The CDR3 DNA is TGTGCCAGCAGTGAAGATTGGCGGTTATGGGACAGGGGGCTCTACGAGCAGTACTTC.

The chain carries TRBV29-1 and TRBJ1-1; TRBD1 matches 7 bases. CDR1 and CDR2 from the germline V gene are SQVTM and ANQGSEA. V was pared by 5 bases and J by 4 bases, with 7 bases of the junction left unmatched. The CDR3 length is 13 residues. CDR3: CSVTRDSVTEAFF. The CDR3 nucleotides are TGCAGCGTTACCCGGGACAGCGTCACTGAAGCTTTCTTT.

This chain connects TRBV6-5 to TRBJ2-2; TRBD1 aligns across 9 bases. Germline CDR1 is MNHEY and CDR2 is SVGAGI. J gave up 7 bases and V 7 bases, and 10 bases lay outside the gene matches. The CDR3 totals 15 residues. CDR3 nucleotides: TGTGCCAGCACCCCCACAGGGGGCTGGAGCGGGGAGCTGTTTTTT. Its protein product is CASTPTGGWSGELFF.

The chain employs TRBV6-5 and TRBJ2-2; 12 bases are a match to TRBD2. This CDR3 comprises 15 residues. The V gene end was trimmed by 4 bases and the J gene end by 5 bases; junction bases not matched to a gene: 2. Germline CDR1 and CDR2: MNHEY and SVGAGI. The CDR3 DNA is TGTGCCAGCAGTTTTACTAGCGGGGGGACCGGGGAGCTGTTTTTT. Encoded protein: CASSFTSGGTGELFF.

V and J are TRBV11-3 and TRBJ2-5; 8 positions agree with TRBD2. The V gene's germline CDR1 is SGHNT and CDR2 YENEEA. V was pared by 1 base and J by 1 base, with 5 bases of the junction left unmatched. This CDR3 has 16 residues. CDR3 DNA sequence: TGTGCCAGCAGCTTAGTGGGGAGCGGGGGCCAAGAGACCCAGTACTTC. Residues: CASSLVGSGGQETQYF.

This clone occurred once. This chain uses TRBV6-2 or TRBV6-3 with TRBJ1-5; D perhaps matches TRBD1 (5 bases). Trimming removed 0 bases from V and 4 bases from J, with 19 bases in between. CDR1 is MNHEY and CDR2 is SVGEGT in the germline V gene. The CDR3 has 18 amino acids. The CDR3 nucleotides are TGTGCCAGCAGTTACTCGATAGTTATAGGGGTCAAGAATCAGCCCCAGCATTTT. It translates to CASSYSIVIGVKNQPQHF.

Only one count was recorded for this clone. The chain carries TRBV6-5 and TRBJ1-5; weak D call: TRBD1 (6 bases). Trimming stripped 7 bases from V and 5 bases from J, with 12 bases between. The CDR3 extends over 13 amino acids. From germline, CDR1 is MNHEY and CDR2 SVGAGI. The CDR3 spells CASMKQGYQPQHF. CDR3 sequence (DNA): TGTGCCAGCATGAAACAGGGTTATCAGCCCCAGCATTTT.

The gene calls are TRBV12-3 or TRBV12-4 and TRBJ2-7; D is unresolved. The V gene lost 2 bases and the J gene lost 11 bases, with 10 bases spanning the gap. The CDR3 totals 11 residues. The CDR3 nucleotides read TGTGCCAGCAGTTTACAGGAAGAAAAGTACTTC. Protein sequence: CASSLQEEKYF.

The chain recombines TRBV28 with TRBJ2-7; D might be TRBD1 (6 bases). CDR3 length equals 13 residues. V dropped 10 bases and J dropped 6 bases, with 19 bases sitting between them. Germline V gene sequence: CDR1 MDHEN, CDR2 SYDVKM. CDR3 DNA: TGTGCCACCGGTCTCTGGCAGGGGTCCGAGCAGTACTTC. It specifies CATGLWQGSEQYF.

The chain recombines TRBV9 with TRBJ1-1; 8 bases are shared with TRBD1. Trimming took 4 bases from V and 10 from J; bases not matched to a gene: 9. The germline gives CDR1 SGDLS, CDR2 YYNGEE. CDR3 size: 13 residues. The CDR3: CASSRTGNYAAFF. In nucleotides, the CDR3 is TGTGCCAGCAGCCGGACAGGGAATTATGCAGCTTTCTTT.

The rearrangement uses TRBV24-1 and TRBJ2-2, with D perhaps TRBD1 (5 bases). This CDR3 is built from 16 residues. Trimming took 0 bases from V and 4 from J, leaving 11 bases between them. CDR1 is KGHDR, CDR2 SFDVKD, per germline. The CDR3 here is CATSDLLQGPTGELFF. The CDR3 region has the DNA TGTGCCACCAGTGATTTGTTGCAGGGTCCCACCGGGGAGCTGTTTTTT.

This chain joins TRBV4-1 and TRBJ1-6; D is perhaps TRBD1 (5 bases). This CDR3 contains 17 residues. Looked up from germline, CDR1 is MGHRA and CDR2 is YSYEKL. Trimming removed 0 bases from V and 5 bases from J, with 14 bases in between. CDR3 nucleotide sequence: TGCGCCAGCAGCCAAGAAGTCGGGGGTACCAATAATTCACCCCTCCACTTT. Translating it yields CASSQEVGGTNNSPLHF.

The chain recombines TRBV6-5 with TRBJ1-1; the D gene is possibly TRBD1 (5 bases). V was clipped by 4 bases and J by 1 base, with 10 bases between them. Germline assignment: CDR1 MNHEY and CDR2 SVGAGI. The CDR3 has 14 amino acids. The CDR3 loop is CASSSTATNTEAFF. The CDR3 DNA is TGTGCCAGCAGTTCGACAGCAACGAACACTGAAGCTTTCTTT.

CDR3 nucleotide sequence: TGTGCCAGCGCCCGGACAGGGCCCTACGAGCAGTACTTC. It yields the protein CASARTGPYEQYF. The chain combines TRBV27 with TRBJ2-7, with TRBD1 identical over 8 bases. V was pared by 8 bases and J by 2 bases, with 5 bases of the junction left unmatched. The CDR3 is made up of 13 amino acids. Looked up from germline, CDR1 is MNHEY and CDR2 is SMNVEV (reference sequence).

This clone was observed once. J is TRBJ2-3 and V is TRBV5-4; 9 bases are shared with TRBD2. The CDR3 runs 16 residues. V trimming: 0 bases; J trimming: 4 bases; junction bases outside the gene matches: 6. Germline V gene data show CDR1 as SGHNT and CDR2 as YYREEE (reference sequence). CDR3 loop: CASSLGPRGGADTQYF. The CDR3 DNA reads TGTGCCAGCAGCTTGGGTCCGCGGGGGGGCGCAGATACGCAGTATTTT. The full variable domain, with the rest looked up from reference TRBV5-4 and TRBJ2-3, is ETGVTQSPTHLIKTRGQQVTLRCSSQSGHNTVSWYQQALGQGPQFIFQYYREEENGRGNFPPRFSGLQFPNYSSELNVNALELDDSALYLCASSLGPRGGADTQYFGPGTRLTVL.

The chain carries TRBV29-1 and TRBJ2-7; TRBD1 matches 11 bases. The CDR3 consists of 14 residues. J gave up 3 bases and V 6 bases, and 7 bases lay outside the gene matches. The V gene's germline CDR1 is SQVTM and CDR2 ANQGSEA. This CDR3 is CSVTGDRGSYEQYF. The CDR3 DNA reads as TGCAGCGTGACTGGGGACAGGGGGAGCTACGAGCAGTACTTC.

This chain joins TRBV2 and TRBJ2-2; maybe TRBD1 (5 bases). The V end was cut by 6 bases, the J end by 1 base, with 9 bases between. CDR3 size: 14 residues. Looked up from germline, CDR1 is SNHLY and CDR2 is FYNNEI. This CDR3 is CASRDTGNTGELFF. The CDR3 bases are TGTGCCAGCAGGGATACAGGGAACACCGGGGAGCTGTTTTTT. Full variable domain (rest looked up from reference TRBV2 and TRBJ2-2): EPEVTQTPSHQVTQMGQEVILRCVPISNHLYFYWYRQILGQKVEFLVSFYNNEISEKSEIFDDQFSVERPDGSNFTLKIRSTKLEDSAMYFCASRDTGNTGELFFGEGSRLTVL.